This TCR beta chain was obtained from a study of cytomegalovirus exposure and HLA in healthy donors. Points on this clone: Its antigen remains unknown.

Researchers ran the PCR with 60 Vbeta and 13 Jbeta primers. In the source study's methods: It was a later analysis that counted roughly 79 million unique TCR beta chains, of which roughly 11 million were shared. Using immunoSEQ multiplex PCR, the repertoire was profiled, and TCRdb retains in-frame clones only, with some absent. V and J calls and clone size follow that table, whereas D and trimming were derived from the DNA. The sample holds around 80,000 clones; 78% are singletons and the top ten take roughly 1.5%. Study-wide findings and caveats: Most CMV-associated TCR beta chains appeared HLA-restricted in a later analysis. The study labeled more than 150 TCR beta chains cytomegalovirus-associated.

The sample consisted of PBMCs. The TCR originated in a man aged 40-49 years in good health and CMV-seronegative.

CDR3 DNA sequence: TGCAGCGTTGGAAGGGGCAGTCCCACAGATACGCAGTATTTT. Amino acids: CSVGRGSPTDTQYF. The genes are TRBV29-1 and TRBJ2-3; D is perhaps TRBD1 (5 bases). V was clipped by 4 bases and J by 2 bases, with 13 bases between them. CDR3 size: 14 residues. Per germline, CDR1 SQVTM and CDR2 ANQGSEA.